The clone carrying this T cell receptor (beta chain) was found a few times. Its cognate antigen is unknown. This record belongs to a study of siplizumab effects on memory and regulatory T cells. Regarding the study as a whole: Unstimulated subsets captured only a minor fraction of alloreactive clones. The mean Treg-derived percentage of mappable alloreactive CD4+ clones was 60% to 70% with siplizumab compared with approximately 30% in controls. Tregs proliferating in siplizumab cultures lacked confirmation of their suppressive function.

Around 9.1 x 10^4 TCR templates per sample were sequenced. Generated by immunoSEQ multiplex PCR, the TCRdb table keeps only in-frame clones and is missing some. Of some 65,000 clones listed, over 80% were seen once; the top ten hold around 1.8%. The CDR3 has 12 residues. Trimming removed 2 bases at V and 5 bases at J, with 7 bases between. Germline V CDR1 and CDR2: MNHEY, SVGAGI. Material: Tregs sorted from blood. The chain recombines TRBV6-5 with TRBJ2-7; D not resolved. This TCR was sampled from a human donor in good health. DNA for the CDR3: TGTGCCAGCAGTTACGTAGGGCACGAGCAGTACTTC. It codes for CASSYVGHEQYF.